Presented here are 24 T cell receptor beta chains from one specimen sequenced in a study of T cells in women clearing cervical HPV infection. Sequenced by immunoSEQ multiplex PCR; TCRdb stores in-frame clones only, minus some. This specimen shows about 33,000 clones; the ten leading clones hold roughly 3.7%. The source material was blood buffy coat. These TCRs come from a woman between 18 and 70 years old with a cervical HPV16 infection that either progressed to CIN3+ or cleared (not recorded which).

Points on this clone: The read ends 3 residues early relative to the CDR3; the germline J gene fills the gap. This chain links TRBV12-3 or TRBV12-4 with TRBJ2-7; TRBD1 agrees at 8 bases. The CDR3 contains 15 residues. Germline trimming cut 7 bases from V and 0 bases from J; bases unmatched to any gene: 8. CDR3 sequence reads: CASTPAGGASYEQYF. The CDR3 bases that were read are TGTGCCAGCACCCCGGCAGGGGGCGCCTCCTACGAG.

Note on this clone: The CDR3 end is not reached by the read, which stops 3 residues before it; the germline J gene fills it in. V is TRBV28 and J is TRBJ2-7; 15 bases map to TRBD2. Losses at the gene ends were 5 bases for V and 2 bases for J; bases not matched to a gene: 7. Per germline, CDR1 MDHEN and CDR2 SYDVKM. The CDR3 contains 17 residues. This CDR3 is CASSTTGLAGGPYEQYF. The CDR3 DNA, read in part, is TGTGCCAGCAGTACCACGGGACTAGCGGGAGGACCCTACGAG.

To note about this clone: The observed sequence ends 3 residues before the CDR3 terminus, with the missing tail filled in from the germline J gene. This rearrangement joins TRBV5-4 to TRBJ2-7; 10 bases agree with TRBD1. V gave up 4 bases and J gave up 3 bases; unmatched junction bases: 7. Germline V CDR1 and CDR2: SGHNT, YYREEE (reference sequence). The CDR3 sequence is 15 residues long. The CDR3 loop reads CASSTGQGLYYEQYF. The sequenced part of the CDR3 DNA is TGTGCCAGCAGCACGGGACAGGGGCTATACTACGAG.

As for this clone: The read halts 3 residues ahead of the CDR3 end, with the missing end drawn from the germline J gene. This chain joins TRBV7-3 and TRBJ2-2; D possibly corresponds to TRBD2 (6 bases). The CDR3 runs to 15 residues. Germline V gene lookup returns CDR1 SGHTA and CDR2 FQGTGA. Trimming removed 5 bases from V and 1 base from J, with 11 bases in between. CDR3 in amino acids: CASSPGGRNTGELFF. CDR3 DNA (partial): TGTGCCAGCAGCCCCGGAGGGCGGAACACCGGGGAG. The variable domain in full, completed from reference TRBV7-3 and TRBJ2-2, reads GAGVSQTPSNKVTEKGKYVELRCDPISGHTALYWYRQSLGQGPEFLIYFQGTGAADDSGLPNDRFFAVRPEGSVSTLKIQRTERGDSAVYLCASSPGGRNTGELFFGEGSRLTVL.

As to this clone: The read ends 3 residues early relative to the CDR3; the germline J gene fills the gap. This chain links TRBV6-4 with TRBJ1-4; a possible D gene is TRBD1 (5 bases). The CDR3 has 13 amino acids. Germline CDR1 is MRHNA and CDR2 is SNTAGT. The DNA read from the CDR3 is TGTGCCAGCAGTGACTCTGGGGCCAACGTA. Protein sequence: CASSDSGANV. The complete CDR3 sequence is CASSDSGANVLFF.

A note on this clone: The read halts 3 residues ahead of the CDR3 end, with the missing end drawn from the germline J gene. This sequence joins TRBV6-2 or TRBV6-3 and TRBJ1-5, with a possible D match to TRBD1 (5 bases). The CDR3 contains 14 residues. The germline gives CDR1 MNHEY, CDR2 SVGEGT. V lost 9 bases to trimming and J lost 3 bases, with 15 bases between them. CDR3 DNA, as far as it was read: TGTGCCAGGGGGGGGGAGAAGGACAATCAGCCC. This gives the protein CARGGEKDNQP. The full CDR3 reads CARGGEKDNQPQHF.

A note on this clone: The CDR3 extends 3 residues past the end of the read, so its final part is completed from the germline J gene. The rearrangement links TRBV5-5 to TRBJ1-2; 10 bases map to TRBD1. CDR3 length: 15 residues. Germline V gene data show CDR1 as SGHKS and CDR2 as YYEKEE (reference sequence). Germline trimming cut 3 bases from V and 4 bases from J; bases unmatched to any gene: 6. CDR3 DNA (partial): TGTGCCAGCAGCTGGGCCGGGACAGGGGTCTATGGC. Protein sequence: CASSWAGTGVYG. The full CDR3 is CASSWAGTGVYGYTF. The full variable domain, with the rest looked up from reference TRBV5-5 and TRBJ1-2, is DAGVTQSPTHLIKTRGQQVTLRCSPISGHKSVSWYQQVLGQGPQFIFQYYEKEERGRGNFPDRFSARQFPNYSSELNVNALLLGDSALYLCASSWAGTGVYGYTFGSGTRLTVV.

For this clone: The observed sequence ends 3 residues before the CDR3 terminus, with the missing tail filled in from the germline J gene. The J gene is TRBJ2-5, the V gene TRBV7-2, with D maybe TRBD2 (7 bases). The V gene lost 7 bases and the J gene lost 3 bases, with 18 bases spanning the gap. This CDR3 has 15 residues. Germline V gene data show CDR1 as SGHTA and CDR2 as FQGNSA. CDR3 bases read: TGTGCCAGCATAGGGGGGGGCGGGGTAAAAGAGACC. The encoded protein is CASIGGGGVKET. The full CDR3 sequence reads CASIGGGGVKETQYF. The full variable domain, with the rest looked up from reference TRBV7-2 and TRBJ2-5, is GAGVSQSPSNKVTEKGKDVELRCDPISGHTALYWYRQSLGQGLEFLIYFQGNSAPDKSGLPSDRFSAERTGGSVSTLTIQRTQQEDSAVYLCASIGGGGVKETQYFGPGTRLLVL.

In regard to this clone: The sequence runs out 3 residues before the end of the CDR3; the remainder is reconstructed from the germline J gene. The rearrangement uses TRBV6-2 or TRBV6-3 and TRBJ1-6, with 7 bases lining up with TRBD1. Trimming removed 5 bases from V and 11 bases from J; junction bases left unmatched: 9. The germline gives CDR1 MNHEY, CDR2 SVGEGT. The CDR3 has 14 residues. CDR3 DNA, as far as it was read: TGTGCCAGCAGTGGAACAGGGGCTAGTCCACCC. The encoded protein is CASSGTGASPP. The CDR3 reads in full as CASSGTGASPPLHF.

As regards this clone: The DNA ends 3 residues before the CDR3 does, and the rest of the CDR3 is filled in from the germline J gene. The gene calls are TRBV7-2 and TRBJ1-1; D uncertain. Germline assignment: CDR1 SGHTA and CDR2 FQGNSA. The CDR3 consists of 13 residues. The germline V and J ends were trimmed by 3 bases and 4 bases, with 9 bases remaining between them. CDR3 DNA (partial): TGTGCCAGCAGCTTTGCGGGTAGCACTGAA. Its protein is CASSFAGSTE. The full-length CDR3 reads as CASSFAGSTEAFF. The full variable domain, with the rest looked up from reference TRBV7-2 and TRBJ1-1, is GAGVSQSPSNKVTEKGKDVELRCDPISGHTALYWYRQSLGQGLEFLIYFQGNSAPDKSGLPSDRFSAERTGGSVSTLTIQRTQQEDSAVYLCASSFAGSTEAFFGQGTRLTVV.

As to this clone: The missing CDR3 end, 3 residues past where the read stops, is filled in from the germline J gene. This sequence joins TRBV7-2 and TRBJ1-1; D is unresolved. The germline V gene has CDR1 SGHTA and CDR2 FQGNSA. The CDR3 is 14 amino acids. Trimming stripped 5 bases from V and 1 base from J, with 11 bases between. Incomplete CDR3 DNA: TGTGCCAGCAGCCTCTACCAGGCGAACACTGAA. The encoded protein is CASSLYQANTE. The entire CDR3 protein reads CASSLYQANTEAFF.

On this clone: The observed sequence ends 3 residues before the CDR3 terminus, with the missing tail filled in from the germline J gene. This sequence joins TRBV6-1 and TRBJ1-2; no clear D gene. V lost 0 bases and J lost 5, with 13 bases in between. The CDR3 is 15 residues long. Germline V CDR1 and CDR2: MNHNS, SASEGT. The CDR3 bases that were read are TGTGCCAGCAGTGAAGCGCTTTTGCGGGTATATGGC. Translated: CASSEALLRVYG. The full CDR3 is CASSEALLRVYGYTF.

Details on this clone: The CDR3 goes on 3 residues after the read ends, and that part is filled in from the germline J gene. V usage is TRBV19 and J usage is TRBJ2-5; the D gene is possibly TRBD1 (5 bases). Germline V CDR1 and CDR2: LNHDA, SQIVND (reference sequence). The V and J ends lost 4 bases and 5 bases respectively, with 11 bases between them. The CDR3 is 13 amino acids. The CDR3 DNA, read in part, is TGTGCCAGTAGTAAAGGGGCGCGGGAGACC. Its protein product is CASSKGARET. The complete CDR3 sequence is CASSKGARETQYF.

On this clone: The read finishes 3 residues shy of the CDR3 end, and the germline J gene is used to complete it. The rearrangement joins TRBV30 to TRBJ1-2; unclear D gene. Germline values: CDR1 GTSNPN, CDR2 SVGIG (reference sequence). The CDR3 contains 12 residues. This chain's CDR3 is CAWIMVAGSYTF. The DNA read from the CDR3 is TGTGCCTGGATCATGGTTGCAGGTAGC.

Worth noting for this clone: The read falls 3 residues short of the CDR3 end, and the missing part is taken from the germline J gene. This rearrangement joins TRBV29-1 to TRBJ2-3, with a weak D call TRBD1 (6 bases). Trimming removed 7 bases from V and 1 base from J, with 9 bases in between. The CDR3 is 12 amino acids. Germline V gene data show CDR1 as SQVTM and CDR2 as ANQGSEA. The part of the CDR3 DNA that was read is TGCAGCGCTGGGGGCCGCACAGATACG. Its protein is CSAGGRTDT. The full CDR3 reads CSAGGRTDTQYF.

In regard to this clone: The CDR3 goes on 3 residues after the read ends, and that part is filled in from the germline J gene. The chain links TRBV7-9 to TRBJ1-2, with unresolved D. The CDR3 loop spans 13 amino acids. Trimming shortened V by 5 bases and J by 3 bases, and 10 bases separated the two germline ends. CDR1 is SEHNR and CDR2 is FQNEAQ in the germline V gene (reference sequence). CDR3 protein: CASSPQEHYGYTF. The sequenced part of the CDR3 DNA is TGTGCCAGCAGCCCTCAGGAGCACTATGGC. Looking up the rest from reference TRBV7-9 and TRBJ1-2 gives the full variable domain: DTGVSQNPRHKITKRGQNVTFRCDPISEHNRLYWYRQTLGQGPEFLTYFQNEAQLEKSRLLSDRFSAERPKGSFSTLEIQRTEQGDSAMYLCASSPQEHYGYTFGSGTRLTVV.

Notes on this clone: The CDR3 goes on 3 residues after the read ends, and that part is filled in from the germline J gene. This sequence joins TRBV7-2 and TRBJ2-7; D ambiguous. Per the germline V gene, CDR1 is SGHTA and CDR2 is FQGNSA. The CDR3 has 13 residues. Trimming left V 5 bases short and J 6 bases short, with 14 bases between. CDR3 bases read: TGTGCCAGCAGCAGTGTTTTGGGCAGCGAG. Translated: CASSSVLGSE. The complete CDR3 protein is CASSSVLGSEQYF.

Turning to this clone: Coverage ceases 3 residues before the CDR3 finishes, and the germline J gene fills in the end. The chain employs TRBV29-1 and TRBJ2-3; tentative D call: TRBD2 (6 bases). Looked up from germline, CDR1 is SQVTM and CDR2 is ANQGSEA. This CDR3 is built from 12 residues. The V and J ends lost 7 bases and 6 bases respectively, with 14 bases between them. CDR3 DNA (partial): TGCAGCGCATCCCGTGGGACTGATACG. Translation gives CSASRGTDT. The whole CDR3 sequence reads CSASRGTDTQYF.

With respect to this clone: The read gets to within 3 residues of the CDR3 end, and the germline J gene fills in the rest. The chain uses TRBV28 and TRBJ1-6, with D perhaps matching TRBD1 (6 bases). CDR3 length: 16 residues. Looked up from germline, CDR1 is MDHEN and CDR2 is SYDVKM. The V and J ends lost 7 bases and 5 bases respectively, with 18 bases between them. The CDR3 region is CASTPNREGDNSPLHF. The sequenced CDR3 bases are TGTGCCAGCACCCCCAACAGGGAAGGTGATAATTCACCC. Using reference TRBV28 and TRBJ1-6 for the parts outside the CDR3, the full variable domain is DVKVTQSSRYLVKRTGEKVFLECVQDMDHENMFWYRQDPGLGLRLIYFSYDVKMKEKGDIPEGYSVSREKKERFSLILESASTNQTSMYLCASTPNREGDNSPLHFGNGTRLTVT.

To note about this clone: With the read ending 3 residues before the CDR3 end, the germline J gene is used to fill in that end. V is TRBV29-1 and J is TRBJ2-3, with TRBD1 as a possible D gene (5 bases). The CDR3 extends over 15 amino acids. Trimming removed 0 bases from V and 3 bases from J, with 13 bases in between. Germline CDR1 reads SQVTM; CDR2 reads ANQGSEA. CDR3 DNA (partial): TGCAGCGTTGAAGAGGCAGGGTATCGGACAGATACG. Its protein is CSVEEAGYRTDT. The whole CDR3 sequence is CSVEEAGYRTDTQYF.

The CDR3 sequence is CASSPFPQGANTEAFF. The DNA read from the CDR3 is TGTGCCAGCTCACCCTTCCCACAGGGTGCGAACACTGAA. The chain recombines TRBV18 with TRBJ1-1; tentatively, D is TRBD1 (6 bases). Coverage ceases 3 residues before the CDR3 finishes, and the germline J gene fills in the end. This CDR3 is 16 amino acids long. Germline values: CDR1 KGHSH, CDR2 LQKENI. Trimming left V 3 bases short and J 1 base short, with 15 bases between. Full variable domain (rest looked up from reference TRBV18 and TRBJ1-1): NAGVMQNPRHLVRRRGQEARLRCSPMKGHSHVYWYRQLPEEGLKFMVYLQKENIIDESGMPKERFSAEFPKEGPSILRIQQVVRGDSAAYFCASSPFPQGANTEAFFGQGTRLTVV.

Concerning this clone itself: From the germline J gene comes the end of the CDR3, since the read stops 3 residues before it. The V and J genes are TRBV7-6 and TRBJ1-3; maybe TRBD1 (5 bases). Germline CDR1 is SGHVS and CDR2 is FNYEAQ. The germline V and J ends were trimmed by 1 base and 0 bases, with 10 bases remaining between them. The CDR3 is 16 amino acids. The CDR3 reads CASSLVDSYSGNTIYF. The CDR3 bases that were read are TGTGCCAGCAGCTTAGTTGACAGCTACTCTGGAAACACC.

About this clone itself: The missing CDR3 end, 3 residues past where the read stops, is filled in from the germline J gene. The genes are TRBV6-2 or TRBV6-3 and TRBJ1-6; possibly TRBD1 for D (6 bases). Germline V CDR1 and CDR2: MNHEY, SVGEGT. Deletions cut 6 bases from V and 0 bases from J, with 12 bases between. The CDR3 extends over 16 amino acids. The sequenced part of the CDR3 DNA is TGTGCCAGCAGAGACGAGGGGGTCTCCTATAATTCACCC. It codes for CASRDEGVSYNSP. The whole CDR3 sequence is CASRDEGVSYNSPLHF.

For this clone: The CDR3 end is not reached by the read, which stops 3 residues before it; the germline J gene fills it in. V and J are TRBV7-3 and TRBJ1-2, with D possibly being TRBD1 (5 bases). CDR3 length equals 17 residues. V was shortened by 2 bases and J by 0 bases, with 16 bases between the two germline ends. Germline assignment: CDR1 SGHTA and CDR2 FQGTGA. CDR3 DNA, as far as it was read: TGTGCCAGCAGCTTAGGTTGGGGGGGTCGAGCTAACTATGGC. This sequence encodes CASSLGWGGRANYG. The entire CDR3 protein is CASSLGWGGRANYGYTF.